This T cell receptor (beta chain) was identified in a study of blood T cell repertoires in COVID-19. Trimming at V came to 5 bases and at J to 8 bases, leaving 14 bases not matched to a gene. In germline, CDR1 is PRHDT, CDR2 FYEKMQ (reference sequence). This CDR3 region has 16 residues. The table came from immunoSEQ multiplex PCR; TCRdb's copy has only in-frame clones and leaves some out. The sample has a few hundred thousand clones, 70% to 90% seen once. The source of this sequence is a woman aged 25 to 45 with COVID-19, enrolled during active disease. V and J are TRBV13 and TRBJ2-1; 8 positions agree with TRBD2. Sequenced sample: peripheral blood. CDR3 region: CASSPGGRGLGHEQFF. The CDR3 bases are TGTGCCAGCAGCCCGGGGGGGCGGGGGTTAGGGCATGAGCAGTTCTTC.